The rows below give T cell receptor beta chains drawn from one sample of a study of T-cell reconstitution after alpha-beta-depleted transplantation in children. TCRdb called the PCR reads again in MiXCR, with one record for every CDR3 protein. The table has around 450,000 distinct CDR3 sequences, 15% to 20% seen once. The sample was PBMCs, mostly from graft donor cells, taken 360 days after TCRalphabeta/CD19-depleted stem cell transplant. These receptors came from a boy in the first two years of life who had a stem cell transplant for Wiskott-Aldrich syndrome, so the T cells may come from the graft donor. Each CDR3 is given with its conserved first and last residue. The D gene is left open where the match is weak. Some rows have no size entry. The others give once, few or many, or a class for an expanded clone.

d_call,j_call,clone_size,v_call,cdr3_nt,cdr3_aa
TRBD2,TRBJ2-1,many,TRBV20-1,TGCAGTTGCGGGAGGAGCTCCTACAATGAGCAGTTCTTC,CSCGRSSYNEQFF
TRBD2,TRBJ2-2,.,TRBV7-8,TGTGCCAGCCGCGATAGCGGGAGGAGTCACGGGGAGCTGTTTTTT,CASRDSGRSHGELFF
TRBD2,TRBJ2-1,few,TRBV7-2,TGTGCCAGCAGACAATGGGCTAGCGGGATCAATGAGCAGTTCTTC,CASRQWASGINEQFF
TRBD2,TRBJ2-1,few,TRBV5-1,TGCGCCAGCCGACCCCGGGGGGTCAGGGATGAGCAGTTCTTC,CASRPRGVRDEQFF
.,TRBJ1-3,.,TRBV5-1,TGCGCCAGCAGCTTGGACCCAGGGACTGGAAACACCATATATTTT,CASSLDPGTGNTIYF
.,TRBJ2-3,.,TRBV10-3,TGTGCCATCAGTGACTGGATGGGAGATACGCAGTATTTT,CAISDWMGDTQYF
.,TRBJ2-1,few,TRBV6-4,TGTGCCAGCAGTGTCATAAAGGGGATTTGTTACAATGAGCAGTTCTTC,CASSVIKGICYNEQFF
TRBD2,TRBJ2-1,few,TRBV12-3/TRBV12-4,TGTGCCAGCAGCCCCCCTAGCGGGGTCCGGGATGAGCAGTTCTTC,CASSPPSGVRDEQFF
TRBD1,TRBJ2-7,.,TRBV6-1,TGTGCCAGCATGGGCCCGGGCCGGGGACAGAGACACTCCTACGAGCAGTACTTC,CASMGPGRGQRHSYEQYF
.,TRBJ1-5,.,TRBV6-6,TGTGCCAGCAGTTACCCGGATCAGCCCCAGCATTTT,CASSYPDQPQHF
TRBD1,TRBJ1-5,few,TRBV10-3,TGTGCCATCAGTGAGTCGCTTCAGGGGGACAATCAGCCCCAGCATTTT,CAISESLQGDNQPQHF
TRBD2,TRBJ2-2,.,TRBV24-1,TGTGCCACCAGTGAAGGCAGACTAGCGGGAGGTAGCGGGGAGCTGTTTTTT,CATSEGRLAGGSGELFF
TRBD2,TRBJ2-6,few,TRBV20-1,TGCAGTGCTAGAGACACTGGGAGGGCTCTGGCCAACGTCCTGACTTTC,CSARDTGRALANVLTF
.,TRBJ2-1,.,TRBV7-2,TGTGCCAGCAGCTTAACGGGGGTGGGTCGCAATGAGCAGTTCTTC,CASSLTGVGRNEQFF
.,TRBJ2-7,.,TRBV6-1,TGTGCCAGCAGTGAGTGGGGATACGAGCAGTACTTC,CASSEWGYEQYF
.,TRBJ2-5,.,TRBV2,TGTGCCAGCACCTTGACGGTCCTTGGTGGCGGAGAGACCCAGTACTTC,CASTLTVLGGGETQYF